Each of the 17 T cell receptor beta chains below was sequenced from the same sample in a study of beta chain features in type 1 diabetes (dated by TCRdb to 2016 to 2019). General study outcomes and caveats: Type 1 diabetes patients showed a moderate but significant shortening of TCRB CDR3 length in all four CD4+ subsets.

These receptors lack a known antigen. The protocol used for the library was the immunoSEQ multiplex PCR assay. The High Capacity cDNA Reverse Transcription Kit was used to reverse transcribe all of the isolated RNA, meaning that expressed TCRB transcripts were what got sequenced. The source is immuneACCESS, and TCRdb retained only in-frame sequences with V and J called. Part of the clones is not carried over; for the studies checked, unresolved V genes explain less than half of this, and the remainder is unexplained. The sample has 500,000 to 800,000 clones on record, 9.5% to 15% of them singletons. The top ten hold more than 0.1% of the sample. The sequenced material came from naive CD4+ T cells from blood. This sample's cell subset or site label indicates: true naive CD4+ T cells. The receptor source for this set is a man younger than 40 with type 1 diabetes.

This clone has more than one count but fewer than ten. V is TRBV27 and J is TRBJ1-4, with 7 bases that match TRBD1. The length of the CDR3 is 15 residues. Germline values: CDR1 MNHEY, CDR2 SMNVEV (reference sequence). The V gene end was trimmed by 4 bases and the J gene end by 1 base; junction bases not matched to a gene: 3. The CDR3 loop reads CASSSTGVTNEKLFF. CDR3 bases: TGTGCCAGCAGTTCAACAGGGGTAACTAATGAAAAACTGTTTTTT.

A few counts support this clone. The V and J genes are TRBV7-6 and TRBJ2-5; 11 bases fit TRBD2. V shed 5 bases, J shed 2 bases, and the junction held 7 bases outside the gene matches. Germline CDR1 reads SGHVS; CDR2 reads FNYEAQ. The CDR3 sequence is 16 residues long. The chain's CDR3 is CASSHQLAGDQETQYF. In DNA form, the CDR3 reads TGTGCCAGCAGCCACCAACTAGCGGGGGATCAAGAGACCCAGTACTTC.

This clone was seen more than once but under ten times. The genes are TRBV19 and TRBJ1-1; 7 nucleotides agree with TRBD1. This CDR3 has 15 amino acids. The junction had 9 bases not matched to a gene; V was cut back by 5 bases and J by 3 bases. CDR1 LNHDA and CDR2 SQIVND come from the germline V gene (reference sequence). CDR3 region: CASSPKYDRDTEAFF. CDR3 DNA: TGTGCCAGTAGTCCCAAATACGACAGGGACACTGAAGCTTTCTTT.

The chain recombines TRBV5-1 with TRBJ1-6, with TRBD1 matching over 7 bases. This CDR3 is 14 amino acids long. V lost 4 bases, J lost 7 bases, and 5 bases stayed unmatched. Germline loops: CDR1 SGHRS, CDR2 YFSETQ. CDR3: CASSAGTANSPLHF. CDR3 bases: TGCGCCAGCAGCGCGGGGACAGCCAATTCACCCCTCCACTTT.

This clone was detected only a few times. The chain joins TRBV19 to TRBJ2-3, with 7 bases aligning to TRBD2. Germline lookup yields CDR1 LNHDA and CDR2 SQIVND (reference sequence). V dropped 6 bases and J dropped 4; count of bases not matched to a gene: 7. The CDR3 runs to 14 residues. As DNA, the CDR3 is TGTGCCAGTAGGGCGCGGGGGATCCCAGATACGCAGTATTTT. Its protein product is CASRARGIPDTQYF.

This clone turned up a few times. This sequence joins TRBV29-1 and TRBJ1-6; no clear D. V was trimmed by 5 bases and J by 0 bases, leaving 14 bases between them. The CDR3 is 16 amino acids. Germline CDR1 is SQVTM and CDR2 is ANQGSEA. CDR3 coding DNA: TGCAGCGTTCGCATCGGAGATAGCTCCTATAATTCACCCCTCCACTTT. Its protein is CSVRIGDSSYNSPLHF.

This clone has just a few counts. The rearrangement joins TRBV7-2 to TRBJ2-3; 10 nucleotides line up with TRBD2. In germline, CDR1 is SGHTA, CDR2 FQGNSA. This CDR3 region has 18 residues. The V gene end was trimmed by 5 bases and the J gene end by 2 bases; junction bases not matched to a gene: 13. The CDR3 DNA reads as TGTGCCAGCAGCCCCCGAGGAAGCGGGGGGGGACCCACAGATACGCAGTATTTT. The encoded protein is CASSPRGSGGGPTDTQYF.

The chain carries TRBV5-4 and TRBJ2-5; D gene ambiguous. The V and J ends lost 5 bases and 2 bases respectively, with 16 bases between them. The CDR3 has 15 amino acids. Germline V gene data show CDR1 as SGHNT and CDR2 as YYREEE (reference sequence). The CDR3 DNA reads TGTGCCAGCAGGCCCGAACAGCGCTTACAAGAGACCCAGTACTTC. Translation: CASRPEQRLQETQYF.

The chain employs TRBV11-2 and TRBJ2-5; 8 bases align to TRBD1. Germline loops: CDR1 SGHAT, CDR2 FQNNGV. The CDR3 contains 15 residues. V shed 1 base and J 5 bases; nucleotides not matched to a gene: 6. The CDR3: CASSLGTGQGETQYF. Written as DNA, the CDR3 is TGTGCCAGCAGCTTAGGGACAGGGCAGGGGGAGACCCAGTACTTC.

The chain recombines TRBV19 with TRBJ1-2; TRBD1 is a possible D gene (5 bases). The CDR3 is 13 residues long. Germline values: CDR1 LNHDA, CDR2 SQIVND (reference sequence). Trimming removed 5 bases from V and 5 bases from J, with 12 bases in between. CDR3 nucleotide sequence: TGTGCCAGTAGTCAGGGAGGAGAATATGGCTACACCTTC. Its translation: CASSQGGEYGYTF.

This chain uses TRBV5-6 with TRBJ1-1; D gene unclear. Germline assignment: CDR1 SGHDT and CDR2 YYEEEE. The length of the CDR3 is 13 residues. V shed 3 bases and J shed 1 base, with 7 bases lying between them. CDR3 residues: CASSSDPNTEAFF. The CDR3 bases are TGTGCCAGCAGCTCGGACCCGAACACTGAAGCTTTCTTT.

The chain carries TRBV5-1 and TRBJ2-1; 9 positions agree with TRBD1. This CDR3 is 16 amino acids long. Germline V gene sequence: CDR1 SGHRS, CDR2 YFSETQ. After removal of 0 bases from V and 4 bases from J, the junction contained 5 bases not matched to a gene. The CDR3, as DNA: TGCGCCAGCAGCTTGGCCGAAGGGACAGGGTACAATGAGCAGTTCTTC. As protein: CASSLAEGTGYNEQFF.

Note on this clone: The same CDR3 is also encoded by other DNA sequences in this sample. The CDR3 is CASSLTVNTEAFF. The DNA for the CDR3 is TGTGCCAGCAGCTTGACAGTGAACACTGAAGCTTTCTTT. The chain links TRBV7-9 to TRBJ1-1, with D tentatively TRBD1 (5 bases). Per germline, CDR1 SEHNR and CDR2 FQNEAQ (reference sequence). The CDR3 contains 13 residues. Trimming took 3 bases from V and 0 from J, leaving 5 bases between them.

The chain has TRBV2 and TRBJ2-7, with 12 bases identical to TRBD1. V shed 7 bases and J 4 bases; nucleotides not matched to a gene: 5. The germline V gene encodes CDR1 SNHLY and CDR2 FYNNEI. This CDR3 has 14 residues. The CDR3 coding sequence is TGTGCCAGCAAGGGACAGGGGGCAGGTTACGAGCAGTACTTC. This gives the protein CASKGQGAGYEQYF.

The chain couples TRBV18 to TRBJ1-2; 9 positions match TRBD1. The CDR3 has 15 residues. The germline gives CDR1 KGHSH, CDR2 LQKENI. V trimming: 2 bases; J trimming: 1 base; junction bases outside the gene matches: 2. CDR3 DNA sequence: TGTGCCAGCTCACCATGGGACAGGGTTAACTATGGCTACACCTTC. It yields the protein CASSPWDRVNYGYTF.

A remark on this clone: Other nucleotide sequences from this sample produce the same CDR3. The chain couples TRBV29-1 to TRBJ1-1, with TRBD1 matching 7 bases. With 6 bases clipped from V and 0 bases from J, the junction kept 4 bases outside the gene matches. This CDR3 is 13 amino acids long. Germline V gene sequence: CDR1 SQVTM, CDR2 ANQGSEA. The CDR3 here is CSVAGQMNTEAFF. The CDR3, as DNA: TGCAGCGTGGCGGGACAGATGAACACTGAAGCTTTCTTT.

The CDR3 DNA follows: TGTGCCAGCAGCGCCGGAAATAGCGGGGGAACACAAGAGACCCAGTACTTC. Protein sequence: CASSAGNSGGTQETQYF. The chain uses TRBV9 and TRBJ2-5; 9 bases line up with TRBD2. This CDR3 is built from 17 residues. Germline CDR1 SGDLS, CDR2 YYNGEE. V was clipped by 3 bases and J by 2 bases; unmatched bases: 11.